The clone carrying this T cell receptor (beta chain) was counted many times. The target antigen is unknown. The input was around 0.5 ug total RNA; TCR beta cDNA was made from it with a constant-region primer. Library construction for TCR beta comprised three nested multiplex PCR rounds performed with slightly modified ARM-PCR. The opening two PCR rounds, around 10 cycles each, paired TRBV1-TRBV30 forward primers with a C-beta reverse primer. TCRdb redid the calling of the multiplex PCR reads with MiXCR, one entry per CDR3 protein. The table lists 100,000 to 150,000 distinct CDR3 sequences, approximately 70% of them singletons. This sample was taken from a study of tumor-infiltrating lymphocytes in primary liver carcinoma. Unsorted bulk tissue (about 19-33 mg) underwent RNA and DNA co-extraction. Whichever tumor sample was examined, it had over 80% viable tumor cells. Trimming at V came to 7 bases and at J to 9 bases, leaving 8 bases not matched to a gene. This CDR3 is built from 15 residues. Germline CDR1 is MNHNS and CDR2 is SASEGT.

Study observations and caveats: It was in tumors, not blood, that the top-250-clone fraction was significantly higher (p = 0.039).

Source material: liver tumor tissue from sampling region 1. Subset specified: tumor region T1, superior pole. V usage is TRBV6-1 and J usage is TRBJ2-1; 14 nucleotides align to TRBD2. The clonotype comes from a woman aged 55 to 70 with primary liver carcinoma and hepatitis B virus infection. CDR3 sequence: CASNRLAGGPGEQFF. CDR3 nucleotides: TGTGCCAGCAACCGACTAGCGGGAGGGCCAGGTGAGCAGTTCTTC.